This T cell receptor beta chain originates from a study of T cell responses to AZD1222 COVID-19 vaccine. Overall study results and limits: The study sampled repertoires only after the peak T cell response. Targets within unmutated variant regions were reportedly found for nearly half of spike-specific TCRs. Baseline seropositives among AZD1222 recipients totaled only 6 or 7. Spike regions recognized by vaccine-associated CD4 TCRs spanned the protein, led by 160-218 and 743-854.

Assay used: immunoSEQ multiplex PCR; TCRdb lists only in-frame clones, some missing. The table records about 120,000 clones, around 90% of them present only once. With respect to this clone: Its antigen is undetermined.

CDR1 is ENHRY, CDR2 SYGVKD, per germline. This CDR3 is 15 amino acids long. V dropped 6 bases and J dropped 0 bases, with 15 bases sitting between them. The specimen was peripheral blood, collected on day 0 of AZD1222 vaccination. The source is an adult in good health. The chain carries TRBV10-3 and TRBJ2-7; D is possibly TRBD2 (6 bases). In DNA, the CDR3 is TGTGCCATCAGCGCCCGGGACTTGAGCTCCTACGAGCAGTACTTC. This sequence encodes CAISARDLSSYEQYF.